This T cell receptor (beta chain) emerged from a study of blood T cell repertoires in COVID-19. Study summary: PBMCs, B-cell-depleted T cells, or T cells provided the cDNA or gDNA that made up the material.

Produced via immunoSEQ multiplex PCR; TCRdb's table is partial and in-frame only. There are 300,000 to 400,000 clones in the sample; approximately 88% occur only once, and more than 0.9% lies in the top ten. Individuals drawn from 20 to 30 US areas were roughly 18 to 100 years old. In assigning cohorts, the study relied on participant-reported clinical history. This TCR derives from a woman in her thirties with acute COVID-19. Sample: PBMCs or T cells enriched from blood (not recorded which).

This chain's CDR3 is CASSEGAEETNYGYTF. The CDR3 DNA follows: TGTGCCAGCAGTGAAGGGGCAGAAGAAACTAACTATGGCTACACCTTC. This chain joins TRBV2 and TRBJ1-2; D remains ambiguous. Germline CDR1 reads SNHLY; CDR2 reads FYNNEI. This CDR3 spans 16 amino acids. V gave up 1 base and J gave up 0 bases, with 12 bases separating them.